This T cell receptor (beta chain) was profiled in a study of OX40 agonist ivuxolimab in advanced cancers. About the study: Clinicians treated patients with ivuxolimab, an agonistic anti-OX40 (CD134) antibody. Eligibility admitted prior anti-PD-1, anti-PD-L1 or anti-CTLA-4 therapy; around 38% had some.

Exclusion applied to patients with autoimmune disease history or systemic immunosuppression. The study sampled blood at baseline, cycle 4 day 1, and cycle 7 day 1. Germline V lookup: CDR1 LNHNV, CDR2 YYDKDF (reference sequence). Germline trimming cut 0 bases from V and 2 bases from J; bases unmatched to any gene: 0. This CDR3 is built from 14 residues. Only in-frame clones appear in the TCRdb table, and some are missing; sequencing was by immunoSEQ multiplex PCR. The data hold about 70,000 clones, with about 91% observed a single time. Sequenced material: CD4+ or CD8+ T cells sorted from blood, taken in a trial of the OX40 agonist ivuxolimab. This chain links TRBV15 with TRBJ2-5; 7 bases align to TRBD1. This clonotype was obtained from an adult with an advanced solid tumor such as melanoma, head and neck, liver or kidney cancer. CDR3 nucleotides: TGTGCCACCAGCAGAGACAGGGGGCAAGAGACCCAGTACTTC. Amino acids: CATSRDRGQETQYF.